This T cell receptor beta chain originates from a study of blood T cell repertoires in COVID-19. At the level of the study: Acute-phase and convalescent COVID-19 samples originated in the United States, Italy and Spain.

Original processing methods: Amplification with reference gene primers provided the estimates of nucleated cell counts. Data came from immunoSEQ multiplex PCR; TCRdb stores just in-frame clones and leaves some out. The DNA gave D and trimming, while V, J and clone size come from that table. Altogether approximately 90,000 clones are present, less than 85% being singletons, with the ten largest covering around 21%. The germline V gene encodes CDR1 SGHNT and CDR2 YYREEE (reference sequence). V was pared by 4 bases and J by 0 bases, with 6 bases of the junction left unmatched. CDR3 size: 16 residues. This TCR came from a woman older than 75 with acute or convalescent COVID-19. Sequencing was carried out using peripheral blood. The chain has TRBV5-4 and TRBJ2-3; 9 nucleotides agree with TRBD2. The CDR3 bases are TGTGCCAGCAGCCTAGAGCGGGGGGAAAGCACAGATACGCAGTATTTT. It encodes CASSLERGESTDTQYF.